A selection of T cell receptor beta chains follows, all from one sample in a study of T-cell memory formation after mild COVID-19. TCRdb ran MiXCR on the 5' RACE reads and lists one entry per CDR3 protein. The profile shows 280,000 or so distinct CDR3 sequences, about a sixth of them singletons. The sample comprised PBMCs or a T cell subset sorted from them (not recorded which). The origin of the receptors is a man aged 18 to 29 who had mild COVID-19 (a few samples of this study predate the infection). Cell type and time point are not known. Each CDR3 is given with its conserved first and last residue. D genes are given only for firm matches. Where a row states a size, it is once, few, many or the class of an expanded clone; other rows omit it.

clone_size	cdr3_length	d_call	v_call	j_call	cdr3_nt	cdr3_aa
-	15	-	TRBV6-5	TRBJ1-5	TGTGCCAGCAGTTACTCGAGGGGGGGCGGTCAGCCCCAGCATTTT	CASSYSRGGGQPQHF
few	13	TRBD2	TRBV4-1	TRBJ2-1	TGCGCCAGCAGCCTCCGGGGGGTTCATGAGCAGTTCTTC	CASSLRGVHEQFF
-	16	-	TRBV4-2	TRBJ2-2	TGTGCCAGCAGCCAAGAATTGGGGGCGAACACCGGGGAGCTGTTTTTT	CASSQELGANTGELFF
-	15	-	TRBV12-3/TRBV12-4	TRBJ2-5	TGTGCCAGCAATCCCTCTGGAGCAGGAAGAGAGACCCAGTACTTC	CASNPSGAGRETQYF
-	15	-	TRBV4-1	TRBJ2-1	TGCGCCAGCAGCCAACGAGGATTTGGCTACAATGAGCAGTTCTTC	CASSQRGFGYNEQFF
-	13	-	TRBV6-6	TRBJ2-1	TGTGCCAGCAGTGACTACCAAGGACGGGAGCAGTTCTTC	CASSDYQGREQFF
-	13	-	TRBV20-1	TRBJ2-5	TGCAGTGCTAGCCGGGGGGCCCAAGAGACCCAGTACTTC	CSASRGAQETQYF
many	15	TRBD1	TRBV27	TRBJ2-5	TGTGCCAGCAGTTCGGGGACAGGGGGCGTGGAGACCCAGTACTTC	CASSSGTGGVETQYF
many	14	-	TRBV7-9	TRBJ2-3	TGTGCCAGCAGCCCTAGAGTGGGGACAGATACGCAGTATTTT	CASSPRVGTDTQYF
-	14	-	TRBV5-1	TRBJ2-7	TGCGCCAGCAGCGTTGTACAAGGGGGCTACGAGCAGTACTTC	CASSVVQGGYEQYF
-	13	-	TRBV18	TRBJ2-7	TGTGCCAGCTCACCGGCAGGAGCCTACGAGCAGTACTTC	CASSPAGAYEQYF
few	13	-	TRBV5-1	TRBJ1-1	TGCGCCAGCAGCTTGTCAGGGTACACTGAAGCTTTCTTT	CASSLSGYTEAFF